This T cell receptor beta chain was documented in a study of OX40 agonist ivuxolimab in advanced cancers. Study-level results: CD8+ T cells showed, on average, more clonal expansion than CD4+ cells.

Produced via immunoSEQ multiplex PCR; TCRdb's table is partial and in-frame only. The table shows 45,000 to 60,000 clones, with around 77% occurring only once. Regarding this clone: The target antigen is unknown.

Germline-derived CDR1 and CDR2 are LNHDA and SQIVND (reference sequence). The CDR3 consists of 14 residues. V trimming: 6 bases; J trimming: 5 bases; junction bases outside the gene matches: 7. The specimen was CD4+ or CD8+ T cells sorted from blood, collected in a trial of the OX40 agonist ivuxolimab. The chain combines TRBV19 with TRBJ1-3; 7 bases map to TRBD1. This clonotype was obtained from an adult with an advanced solid tumor such as melanoma, head and neck, liver or kidney cancer. Here the CDR3 DNA reads TGTGCCAGTAGCATCCGGGACAGCCGAAACACCATATATTTT. This translates into CASSIRDSRNTIYF. The variable domain in full, with the rest retrieved from reference TRBV19 and TRBJ1-3, is DGGITQSPKYLFRKEGQNVTLSCEQNLNHDAMYWYRQDPGQGLRLIYYSQIVNDFQKGDIAEGYSVSREKKESFPLTVTSAQKNPTAFYLCASSIRDSRNTIYFGEGSWLTVV.